This T cell receptor (beta chain) was documented in a study of T cell repertoires in cytomegalovirus infection. Study-level information: Indicated by public TCR beta signatures were CMV infection and matching HLA type. Notes on the study in general: People with CMV and the relevant HLA were identified by cumulative public TCR beta family frequency. Within the response measured ex vivo, HLA-C-restricted CMV-specific TCR beta clonotypes were dominant.

TCRdb reprocessed the reads via MiXCR and lists one record per CDR3 protein. The data show hundreds of thousands of distinct CDR3 sequences, 25% to 30% seen once. This clonotype was counted only a few times. Its antigen is not known. This specimen consisted of cultured PBMCs, obtained from culture after CMV antigen stimulation. The source of this sequence is a human donor in good health (CMV status not recorded). Some clones in this sample may be carry-over from other donors' samples.

CDR3 coding DNA: TGCGCCAGCAGCTTAGCCCCAGGCGATGATGGCTATGGCTACACCTTC. It translates to CASSLAPGDDGYGYTF. This chain connects TRBV5-1 to TRBJ1-2; no clear D. Trimming removed 2 bases at V and 4 bases at J, with 18 bases between. The length of the CDR3 is 16 residues. The germline gives CDR1 SGHRS, CDR2 YFSETQ.